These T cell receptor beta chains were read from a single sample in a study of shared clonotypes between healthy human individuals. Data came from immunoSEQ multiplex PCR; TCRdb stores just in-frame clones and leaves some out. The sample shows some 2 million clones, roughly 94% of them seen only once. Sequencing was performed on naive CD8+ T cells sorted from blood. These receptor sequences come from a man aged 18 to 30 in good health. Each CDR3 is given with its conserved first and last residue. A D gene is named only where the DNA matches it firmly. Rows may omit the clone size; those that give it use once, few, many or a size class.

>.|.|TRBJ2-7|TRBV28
TGTGCCAGCACCCAAGCTGGGGAAGGAGGGCAGTACTTC
CASTQAGEGGQYF
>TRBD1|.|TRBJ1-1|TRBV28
TGTGCCAGCAGCCCCCAGGGGGCTGTGGGCACTGAAGCTTTCTTT
CASSPQGAVGTEAFF
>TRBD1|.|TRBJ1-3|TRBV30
TGTGCCTGGGGGGGGACAGGCTCTGGAAACACCATATATTTT
CAWGGTGSGNTIYF
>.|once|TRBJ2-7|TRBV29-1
TGCAGCGTTGTGGGGACCTACGAGCAGTACTTC
CSVVGTYEQYF
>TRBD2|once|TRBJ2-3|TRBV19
TGTGCCAGTAGGAGACTAGCGGGGGTAGATACGCAGTATTTT
CASRRLAGVDTQYF
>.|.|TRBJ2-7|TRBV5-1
TGCGCCAGCAGCTTGTCAGGGGATCCCTCCTACGAGCAGTACTTC
CASSLSGDPSYEQYF
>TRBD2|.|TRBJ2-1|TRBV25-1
TGTGCCAGCAGTGAACTAGCGGGAGTCGATGGCTACAATGAGCAGTTCTTC
CASSELAGVDGYNEQFF
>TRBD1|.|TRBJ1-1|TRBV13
TGTGCCAGCAGCTTTCCGGGACAGGGGCTTGAAGCTTTCTTT
CASSFPGQGLEAFF
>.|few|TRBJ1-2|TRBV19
TGTGCCAGTAGTGGACTCTGGCAGTATGGCTACACCTTC
CASSGLWQYGYTF
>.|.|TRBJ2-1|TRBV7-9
TGTGCCAGCAGCTTACTAGAGGGACTGGACCATGAGCAGTTCTTC
CASSLLEGLDHEQFF
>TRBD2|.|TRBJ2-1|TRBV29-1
TGCAGCGTTGAGGGGTCCGGGACTAGCGAATACTACAATGAGCAGTTCTTC
CSVEGSGTSEYYNEQFF
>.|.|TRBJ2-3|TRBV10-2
TGCGCCAGCAGTGAGTCGGTTGCCCCAGGGACAGATACGCAGTATTTT
CASSESVAPGTDTQYF
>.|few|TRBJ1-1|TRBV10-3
TGTGCCATCAGTGATGGGGGTATGAACACTGAAGCTTTCTTT
CAISDGGMNTEAFF
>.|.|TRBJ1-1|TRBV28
TGTGCCAGCAGTTTCGCAGGGGAGGACACTGAAGCTTTCTTT
CASSFAGEDTEAFF
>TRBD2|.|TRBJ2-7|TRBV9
TGTGCCAGCAGCGTAGGTGGGGGGGCCTACGAGCAGTACTTC
CASSVGGGAYEQYF
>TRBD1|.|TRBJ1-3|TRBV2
TGTGCCAGCAGCCCGGGACAGGGGGCGGGAGGAAACACCATATATTTT
CASSPGQGAGGNTIYF
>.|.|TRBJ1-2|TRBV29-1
TGCAGCGTTGAAGACAACCCTCACTATGGCTACACCTTC
CSVEDNPHYGYTF
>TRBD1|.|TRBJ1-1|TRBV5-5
TGTGCCAGCAGCTTGGGACAGGGGGCCCCTATGAACACTGAAGCTTTCTTT
CASSLGQGAPMNTEAFF
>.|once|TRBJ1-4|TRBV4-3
TGCGCCAGCAGCCCCTGGGGAGGAATTAATGAAAAACTGTTTTTT
CASSPWGGINEKLFF
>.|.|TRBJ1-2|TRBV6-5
TGTGCCAGCAGTTACTCGAGCCTGGATGATGGCTACACCTTC
CASSYSSLDDGYTF
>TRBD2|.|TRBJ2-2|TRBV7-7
TGTGCTAGCAGTCCGGGACTAGCGGGGGCCGGGGAGCTGTTTTTT
CASSPGLAGAGELFF
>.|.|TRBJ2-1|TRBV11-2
TGTGCCAGCAGTTTTTCGCATGGTTCGGGGCTATACAATGAGCAGTTCTTC
CASSFSHGSGLYNEQFF
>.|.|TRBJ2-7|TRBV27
TGTGCCAGCAGTTTATCCCAGTCCTACGAGCAGTACTTC
CASSLSQSYEQYF
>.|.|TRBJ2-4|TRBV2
TGTGCCAGCAGTGACGAGAAAAACATTCAGTACTTC
CASSDEKNIQYF
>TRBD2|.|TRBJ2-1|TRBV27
TGTGCCAGCAGTGCCTCTAGCGGGAGCTCCTACAATGAGCAGTTCTTC
CASSASSGSSYNEQFF
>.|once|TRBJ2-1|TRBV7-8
TGTGCCAGCAGCTTAGGCTTAGCTGAGTCCTTCCCCCACAATGAGCAGTTCTTC
CASSLGLAESFPHNEQFF
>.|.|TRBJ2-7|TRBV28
TGTGCCAGCAGTTCAAGCCTAGCCGACTACGAGCAGTACTTC
CASSSSLADYEQYF
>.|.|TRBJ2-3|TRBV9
TGTGCCAGCAGCGTATGGGGCGTTGACACAGATACGCAGTATTTT
CASSVWGVDTDTQYF
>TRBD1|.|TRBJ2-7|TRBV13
TGTGCCAGCAGCCCCCCTAACAGGGGGCACTACGAGCAGTACTTC
CASSPPNRGHYEQYF
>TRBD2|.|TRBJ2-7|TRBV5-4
TGTGCCAGCAGCGCCGGACTAGCGGGGGCCTCCTACGAGCAGTACTTC
CASSAGLAGASYEQYF
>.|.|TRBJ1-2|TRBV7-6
TGTGCCAGCAGCTCTTACCTAGGGCTGTCAAACTATGGCTACACCTTC
CASSSYLGLSNYGYTF